These T cell receptor beta chains were read from a single sample in a study of cytomegalovirus exposure and HLA in healthy donors. Clones were sequenced by immunoSEQ multiplex PCR, and TCRdb holds only the in-frame ones, with some missing. The data hold some 160,000 clones, with about 82% observed a single time. The material sequenced was PBMCs. The origin of the receptors is a male donor in good health and CMV-seronegative. Each CDR3 is given with its conserved first and last residue. The order of the fields is J gene, clone size, V gene, D gene, CDR3 protein, CDR3 DNA. The D gene is left open where the match is weak. Rows may omit the clone size; those that give it use once, few, many or a size class.

j_gene: TRBJ2-7; abundance: .; v_gene: TRBV4-3; d_gene: .; CDR3aa: CASSQLQGLYEQYF; CDR3nt: TGCGCCAGCAGCCAATTGCAGGGTCTCTACGAGCAGTACTTC
j_gene: TRBJ2-3; abundance: .; v_gene: TRBV7-3; d_gene: .; CDR3aa: CASSFSASSTDTQYF; CDR3nt: TGTGCCAGCAGCTTTAGCGCCTCTAGCACAGATACGCAGTATTTT
j_gene: TRBJ1-1; abundance: .; v_gene: TRBV25-1; d_gene: TRBD1; CDR3aa: CASTATGGGTEAFF; CDR3nt: TGTGCCAGCACTGCGACAGGGGGGGGAACTGAAGCTTTCTTT
j_gene: TRBJ2-5; abundance: few; v_gene: TRBV30; d_gene: .; CDR3aa: CAWSVIGGPQETQYF; CDR3nt: TGTGCCTGGAGTGTAATCGGGGGACCACAAGAGACCCAGTACTTC
j_gene: TRBJ2-5; abundance: .; v_gene: TRBV19; d_gene: TRBD1; CDR3aa: CASSSLGDRGQETQYF; CDR3nt: TGTGCCAGTAGTAGCCTCGGGGACAGGGGACAAGAGACCCAGTACTTC
j_gene: TRBJ2-3; abundance: few; v_gene: TRBV28; d_gene: .; CDR3aa: CASSQSPHHRVIGLPDTQYF; CDR3nt: TGTGCCAGCAGTCAATCCCCACACCACAGGGTAATAGGGCTCCCAGATACGCAGTATTTT
j_gene: TRBJ1-1; abundance: .; v_gene: TRBV27; d_gene: .; CDR3aa: CATYGIMNTEAFF; CDR3nt: TGTGCCACCTATGGTATTATGAACACTGAAGCTTTCTTT
j_gene: TRBJ2-7; abundance: few; v_gene: TRBV7-9; d_gene: .; CDR3aa: CASSQKNRNLLEQYF; CDR3nt: TGTGCCAGCAGTCAGAAGAACAGAAATCTACTCGAGCAGTACTTC
j_gene: TRBJ2-7; abundance: .; v_gene: TRBV11-2; d_gene: .; CDR3aa: CASSLGTVYEQYF; CDR3nt: TGTGCCAGCAGCTTAGGGACAGTCTACGAGCAGTACTTC
j_gene: TRBJ2-7; abundance: .; v_gene: TRBV9; d_gene: .; CDR3aa: CASSLNSGTGEQYF; CDR3nt: TGTGCCAGCAGCCTTAACTCTGGTACTGGCGAGCAGTACTTC
j_gene: TRBJ1-2; abundance: .; v_gene: TRBV7-2; d_gene: TRBD1; CDR3aa: CASRQDRGAGYGYTF; CDR3nt: TGTGCCAGCAGGCAGGACAGGGGCGCGGGCTATGGCTACACCTTC
j_gene: TRBJ2-1; abundance: .; v_gene: TRBV15; d_gene: TRBD1; CDR3aa: CATGGDRQGANNEQFF; CDR3nt: TGTGCCACCGGCGGGGATCGACAGGGGGCGAATAATGAGCAGTTCTTC
j_gene: TRBJ2-1; abundance: few; v_gene: TRBV4-1; d_gene: TRBD1; CDR3aa: CASSRRQGGNEQFF; CDR3nt: TGCGCCAGCAGCCGCAGACAGGGGGGAAATGAGCAGTTCTTC
j_gene: TRBJ1-5; abundance: .; v_gene: TRBV18; d_gene: .; CDR3aa: CASSPADSNQPQHF; CDR3nt: TGTGCCAGCTCACCCGCAGATAGCAATCAGCCCCAGCATTTT
j_gene: TRBJ2-7; abundance: .; v_gene: TRBV27; d_gene: .; CDR3aa: CASSLEGGYEQYF; CDR3nt: TGTGCCAGCAGTTTGGAGGGGGGGTACGAGCAGTACTTC
j_gene: TRBJ2-1; abundance: once; v_gene: TRBV15; d_gene: TRBD1; CDR3aa: CATSRVRGPPGEQFF; CDR3nt: TGTGCCACCAGCAGAGTAAGGGGGCCTCCCGGTGAGCAGTTCTTC
j_gene: TRBJ2-7; abundance: once; v_gene: TRBV6-6; d_gene: TRBD2; CDR3aa: CASSYTSSGPSYEQYF; CDR3nt: TGTGCCAGCAGTTACACTTCTAGCGGTCCTTCCTACGAGCAGTACTTC
j_gene: TRBJ1-4; abundance: few; v_gene: TRBV7-9; d_gene: .; CDR3aa: CASSLRGTNEKLFF; CDR3nt: TGTGCCAGCAGCCTAAGGGGGACTAATGAAAAACTGTTTTTT
j_gene: TRBJ1-2; abundance: once; v_gene: TRBV2; d_gene: .; CDR3aa: CASSRTGLWANYGYTF; CDR3nt: TGTGCCAGCAGCCGTACAGGATTGTGGGCTAACTATGGCTACACCTTC
j_gene: TRBJ1-5; abundance: .; v_gene: TRBV7-9; d_gene: .; CDR3aa: CASSVQVDSRQPQHF; CDR3nt: TGTGCCAGCAGTGTACAGGTTGACTCGCGTCAGCCCCAGCATTTT
j_gene: TRBJ1-2; abundance: .; v_gene: TRBV7-9; d_gene: .; CDR3aa: CASSPWDGSGGYTF; CDR3nt: TGTGCCAGCAGCCCATGGGATGGGAGTGGCGGCTACACCTTC
j_gene: TRBJ1-2; abundance: .; v_gene: TRBV6-5; d_gene: .; CDR3aa: CASSHDTGFGYTF; CDR3nt: TGTGCCAGCAGTCATGACACAGGGTTTGGCTACACCTTC
j_gene: TRBJ1-1; abundance: .; v_gene: TRBV19; d_gene: .; CDR3aa: CASTRLALNTEAFF; CDR3nt: TGTGCCAGTACCCGATTAGCCCTGAACACTGAAGCTTTCTTT
j_gene: TRBJ1-3; abundance: .; v_gene: TRBV2; d_gene: TRBD1; CDR3aa: CASSYGTEGRSSGNTIYF; CDR3nt: TGTGCCAGCAGTTATGGGACAGAGGGTAGATCCTCTGGAAACACCATATATTTT
j_gene: TRBJ2-7; abundance: once; v_gene: TRBV28; d_gene: .; CDR3aa: CASSLRAGSRSYEQYF; CDR3nt: TGTGCCAGCAGTTTGAGGGCAGGCTCCCGTTCCTACGAGCAGTACTTC
j_gene: TRBJ2-1; abundance: .; v_gene: TRBV6-5; d_gene: .; CDR3aa: CASSYSIGADNEQFF; CDR3nt: TGTGCCAGCAGTTACTCTATAGGGGCCGACAATGAGCAGTTCTTC
j_gene: TRBJ2-1; abundance: .; v_gene: TRBV29-1; d_gene: TRBD2; CDR3aa: CSVGTSGAYNEQFF; CDR3nt: TGCAGCGTCGGGACTAGCGGGGCCTACAATGAGCAGTTCTTC
j_gene: TRBJ1-2; abundance: .; v_gene: TRBV25-1; d_gene: .; CDR3aa: CASSPSQGFANYGYTF; CDR3nt: TGTGCCAGCAGTCCCTCCCAGGGATTTGCCAACTATGGCTACACCTTC
j_gene: TRBJ1-2; abundance: .; v_gene: TRBV27; d_gene: .; CDR3aa: CASRYSRGDWGYTF; CDR3nt: TGTGCCAGCCGCTACAGTCGGGGAGATTGGGGCTACACCTTC
j_gene: TRBJ2-2; abundance: .; v_gene: TRBV7-9; d_gene: TRBD2; CDR3aa: CASSLEREANTGELFF; CDR3nt: TGTGCCAGCAGCTTAGAACGGGAGGCGAACACCGGGGAGCTGTTTTTT
j_gene: TRBJ1-6; abundance: .; v_gene: TRBV18; d_gene: .; CDR3aa: CASSPDSPPTSPLHF; CDR3nt: TGTGCCAGCTCACCAGATTCCCCCCCTACTTCACCCCTCCACTTT
j_gene: TRBJ2-7; abundance: .; v_gene: TRBV7-7; d_gene: TRBD1; CDR3aa: CASSRDRDDEQYF; CDR3nt: TGTGCTAGCAGCCGCGACAGGGACGACGAGCAGTACTTC
j_gene: TRBJ1-5; abundance: .; v_gene: TRBV19; d_gene: .; CDR3aa: CATSDRGTWSNQPQHF; CDR3nt: TGTGCCACCTCAGATAGGGGGACGTGGAGCAATCAGCCCCAGCATTTT
j_gene: TRBJ1-2; abundance: .; v_gene: TRBV6-5; d_gene: .; CDR3aa: CASSTQGSGGYTF; CDR3nt: TGTGCCAGCAGTACCCAGGGTTCGGGTGGCTACACCTTC
j_gene: TRBJ1-1; abundance: .; v_gene: TRBV5-4; d_gene: .; CDR3aa: CASSFGGAIGNTEAFF; CDR3nt: TGTGCCAGCAGCTTTGGAGGGGCGATCGGGAACACTGAAGCTTTCTTT
j_gene: TRBJ1-6; abundance: .; v_gene: TRBV25-1; d_gene: TRBD1; CDR3aa: CASSERDRENSPLHF; CDR3nt: TGTGCCAGCAGTGAGCGGGACAGGGAGAATTCACCCCTCCACTTT